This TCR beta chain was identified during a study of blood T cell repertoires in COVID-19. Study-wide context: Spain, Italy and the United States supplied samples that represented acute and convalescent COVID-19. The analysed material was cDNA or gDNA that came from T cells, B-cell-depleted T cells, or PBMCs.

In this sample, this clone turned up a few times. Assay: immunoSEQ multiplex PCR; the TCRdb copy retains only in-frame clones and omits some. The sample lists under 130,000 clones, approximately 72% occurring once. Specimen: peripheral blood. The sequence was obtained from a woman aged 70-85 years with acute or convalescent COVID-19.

CDR3 protein: CASSTWTGITDTQYF. The DNA of the CDR3 is TGTGCCAGCAGCACCTGGACAGGGATCACAGATACGCAGTATTTT. This chain connects TRBV5-4 to TRBJ2-3; 8 bases fit TRBD1. From germline, CDR1 is SGHNT and CDR2 YYREEE (reference sequence). After removal of 4 bases from V and 2 bases from J, the junction contained 6 bases not matched to a gene. This CDR3 contains 15 residues.